The next 17 T cell receptor beta chains were all read from a single sample in a study of blood T cell repertoires in COVID-19. Only in-frame clones appear in the TCRdb table, and some are missing; sequencing was by immunoSEQ multiplex PCR. Among over 110,000 clones, 80% to 85% were seen once, and the ten largest hold 4.5% to 7%. The sequenced sample was PBMCs or T cells enriched from blood (not recorded which). These TCRs come from a man between 40 and 49 years old with acute COVID-19.

The genes are TRBV11-2 and TRBJ1-4, with 12 nucleotides matching TRBD1. Germline V gene sequence: CDR1 SGHAT, CDR2 FQNNGV. V trimming: 2 bases; J trimming: 7 bases; junction bases outside the gene matches: 8. The CDR3 is made up of 17 amino acids. The CDR3 nucleotides read TGTGCCAGCAGCTTAAGGCCGGGACAGGGGGCTGGTGAAAAACTGTTTTTT. This sequence encodes CASSLRPGQGAGEKLFF.

The chain combines TRBV29-1 with TRBJ1-1, with D unclear. This CDR3 contains 13 residues. V was clipped by 4 bases and J by 1 base, with 10 bases between them. CDR1 is SQVTM, CDR2 ANQGSEA, per germline. The CDR3 reads CSVVIRQNTEAFF. The CDR3 coding sequence is TGCAGCGTTGTAATTCGACAGAACACTGAAGCTTTCTTT.

The rearrangement uses TRBV28 and TRBJ2-7; 7 bases fit TRBD1. This CDR3 spans 16 amino acids. Germline trimming cut 3 bases from V and 4 bases from J; bases unmatched to any gene: 12. Germline V lookup: CDR1 MDHEN, CDR2 SYDVKM. The CDR3 here is CASSFLGGPKGYEQYF. As DNA, the CDR3 is TGTGCCAGCAGTTTCCTAGGGGGCCCAAAGGGGTACGAGCAGTACTTC.

This chain joins TRBV6-2 or TRBV6-3 and TRBJ1-5, with D possibly matching TRBD1 (5 bases). Germline CDR1 is MNHEY and CDR2 is SVGEGT. Trimming stripped 0 bases from V and 2 bases from J, with 8 bases between. The CDR3 contains 15 residues. For the CDR3, the DNA is TGTGCCAGCAGTTACTCAGGGGTTGGCAATCAGCCCCAGCATTTT. It translates to CASSYSGVGNQPQHF.

The rearrangement joins TRBV19 to TRBJ1-5; TRBD1 agrees at 8 bases. J gave up 4 bases and V 5 bases, and 4 bases lay outside the gene matches. Germline lookup yields CDR1 LNHDA and CDR2 SQIVND (reference sequence). The CDR3 has 14 amino acids. The CDR3 reads CASSPGQENQPQHF. Written as DNA, the CDR3 is TGTGCCAGTAGTCCGGGACAGGAGAATCAGCCCCAGCATTTT.

This clone has just a few counts. This chain uses TRBV6-5 with TRBJ1-4; the match to TRBD1 covers 7 bases. V dropped 6 bases and J dropped 6; count of bases not matched to a gene: 7. The CDR3 totals 14 residues. Germline lookup yields CDR1 MNHEY and CDR2 SVGAGI. CDR3 coding DNA: TGTGCCAGCAGACCAGGGGGGACGGATGAAAAACTGTTTTTT. It specifies CASRPGGTDEKLFF.

CDR3 in DNA: TGTGCCTGGAGAATACCGGGACAGGGAAACGAGCAGTACTTC. This sequence encodes CAWRIPGQGNEQYF. The chain carries TRBV30 and TRBJ2-7, with 9 bases that match TRBD1. V trimming: 3 bases; J trimming: 5 bases; junction bases outside the gene matches: 8. The CDR3 runs 14 residues. Germline-derived CDR1 and CDR2 are GTSNPN and SVGIG (reference sequence).

The rearrangement uses TRBV6-5 and TRBJ2-7; 10 bases match TRBD1. The junction had 5 bases not matched to a gene; V was cut back by 6 bases and J by 0 bases. Germline V gives CDR1 MNHEY, CDR2 SVGAGI. CDR3 length equals 15 residues. In DNA, the CDR3 is TGTGCCAGCAGAGTCCGGGACAGGGGCTCCTACGAGCAGTACTTC. Translating gives CASRVRDRGSYEQYF.

J is TRBJ1-2 and V is TRBV5-1, with 8 bases matching TRBD1. CDR1 is SGHRS, CDR2 YFSETQ, per germline. Trimming at V came to 0 bases and at J to 7 bases, leaving 5 bases not matched to a gene. CDR3 size: 14 residues. CDR3 DNA: TGCGCCAGCAGCTTGGAAGCGACAGGGGTTGGCTACACCTTC. Its protein is CASSLEATGVGYTF.

The genes are TRBV2 and TRBJ1-4, with 7 nucleotides matching TRBD1. The trim removed 7 bases at V and 8 bases at J, leaving 7 bases unmatched. Germline V gene lookup returns CDR1 SNHLY and CDR2 FYNNEI. The CDR3 loop spans 13 amino acids. The CDR3: CASTRQGGEKLFF. The CDR3 nucleotides are TGTGCCAGCACCAGACAGGGTGGCGAAAAACTGTTTTTT.

The rearrangement links TRBV7-2 to TRBJ2-7; 10 bases fit TRBD2. This CDR3 contains 14 residues. Trimming removed 4 bases from V and 0 bases from J; junction bases left unmatched: 0. Germline CDR1 is SGHTA and CDR2 is FQGNSA. CDR3 coding DNA: TGTGCCAGCAGCTGGACTAGCGGCTCCTACGAGCAGTACTTC. Translating it yields CASSWTSGSYEQYF.

The chain has TRBV5-1 and TRBJ1-4; no reliable D call. V dropped 0 bases and J dropped 5 bases, with 5 bases sitting between them. This CDR3 spans 13 amino acids. CDR1 and CDR2 (germline): SGHRS, YFSETQ. The CDR3 loop is CASSLGQNEKLFF. CDR3 bases: TGCGCCAGCAGCTTGGGGCAGAATGAAAAACTGTTTTTT.

About this clone: Other DNA sequences in the sample encode the same CDR3. V and J are TRBV19 and TRBJ2-2; perhaps TRBD1 as D (6 bases). This CDR3 is 14 amino acids long. From germline, CDR1 is LNHDA and CDR2 SQIVND (reference sequence). V was clipped by 2 bases and J by 3 bases, with 7 bases between them. Here the CDR3 reads CASSINRDTGELFF. The CDR3 DNA is TGTGCCAGTAGTATAAACAGGGACACCGGGGAGCTGTTTTTT.

The chain uses TRBV28 and TRBJ2-3; D is perhaps TRBD2 (6 bases). The germline V gene has CDR1 MDHEN and CDR2 SYDVKM. V gave up 2 bases and J gave up 3 bases, with 12 bases separating them. This CDR3 is built from 15 residues. CDR3 region: CASSLPGDYTDTQYF. CDR3 bases: TGTGCCAGCAGTTTACCGGGAGACTATACAGATACGCAGTATTTT.

The sample holds a few counts of this clone. CDR3 nucleotides: TGTGCCAGCAGCTTAGCTATGTACGGGGGAGGTAGGGAGACCCAGTACTTC. Translation: CASSLAMYGGGRETQYF. This rearrangement joins TRBV7-8 to TRBJ2-5, with D possibly being TRBD2 (6 bases). The V gene lost 0 bases and the J gene lost 5 bases, with 19 bases spanning the gap. The CDR3 is 17 residues long. The germline V gene encodes CDR1 SGHVS and CDR2 FQNEAQ.

The rearrangement joins TRBV29-1 to TRBJ1-1; the D is unclear. With 4 bases removed from V and 0 bases from J, the gap between germline ends came to 6 bases. Looked up from germline, CDR1 is SQVTM and CDR2 is ANQGSEA. The CDR3 extends over 12 amino acids. CDR3 in DNA: TGCAGCGTTGTGGGAGTGAACACTGAAGCTTTCTTT. It yields the protein CSVVGVNTEAFF.

The chain carries TRBV6-5 and TRBJ1-1; TRBD1 is a possible D gene (5 bases). This CDR3 is 14 amino acids long. CDR1 is MNHEY, CDR2 SVGAGI, per germline. The germline V and J ends were trimmed by 1 base and 3 bases, with 9 bases remaining between them. The CDR3 nucleotides read TGTGCCAGCAGTTACTTGGGGCAGGACACTGAAGCTTTCTTT. Amino acid sequence: CASSYLGQDTEAFF.